The 9 T cell receptor beta chains reported below all come from one sample, sequenced in a study of blood T cell repertoires in COVID-19. Data came from immunoSEQ multiplex PCR; TCRdb stores just in-frame clones and leaves some out. This sample has about 150,000 clones, with about 80% found just once. Sequenced sample: peripheral blood. These receptors all come from a woman older than 75 with acute or convalescent COVID-19.

This clone was seen just once. The chain has TRBV5-1 and TRBJ1-1; the D gene is possibly TRBD1 (6 bases). Trimming shortened V by 2 bases and J by 5 bases, and 13 bases separated the two germline ends. CDR1 is SGHRS and CDR2 is YFSETQ in the germline V gene. This CDR3 spans 14 amino acids. CDR3 in DNA: TGCGCCAGCAGCTTCCAAACAGGGAGTACTGAAGCTTTCTTT. Protein: CASSFQTGSTEAFF.

The V gene is TRBV4-3, the J gene TRBJ2-1, with a possible D match to TRBD2 (5 bases). The CDR3 has 15 amino acids. CDR1 and CDR2 (germline): LGHNA, YSLEER. Trimming shortened V by 0 bases and J by 0 bases, and 6 bases separated the two germline ends. The CDR3 DNA is TGCGCCAGCAGCCAAGAGGGGAGCTCCTACAATGAGCAGTTCTTC. Translated: CASSQEGSSYNEQFF.

This chain connects TRBV6-1 to TRBJ2-5; D is perhaps TRBD1 (6 bases). This CDR3 contains 14 residues. Germline V CDR1 and CDR2: MNHNS, SASEGT. Trimming cost V 3 bases and J 11 bases, with 19 bases left between them. The CDR3 is CASSDPSSGQSQYF. CDR3 sequence (DNA): TGTGCCAGCAGTGATCCCTCTTCAGGACAGAGTCAGTACTTC.

The sample holds one count of this clone. The chain employs TRBV15 and TRBJ2-1, with 8 nucleotides matching TRBD1. The germline gives CDR1 LNHNV, CDR2 YYDKDF (reference sequence). With V trimmed by 2 bases and J by 2 bases, 5 bases remained unmatched. The CDR3 totals 16 residues. The CDR3: CATSRLQTGAYNEQFF. CDR3 nucleotide sequence: TGTGCCACCAGCAGACTCCAGACAGGGGCCTACAATGAGCAGTTCTTC. Supplemented by reference TRBV15 and TRBJ2-1, the full variable domain reads DAMVIQNPRYQVTQFGKPVTLSCSQTLNHNVMYWYQQKSSQAPKLLFHYYDKDFNNEADTPDNFQSRRPNTSFCFLDIRSPGLGDTAMYLCATSRLQTGAYNEQFFGPGTRLTVL.

This clone was found once. This sequence joins TRBV5-1 and TRBJ2-3; D is possibly TRBD1 (5 bases). The CDR3 spans 14 residues. CDR1 and CDR2 (germline): SGHRS, YFSETQ. Trimming pared 0 bases from V and 2 bases from J, leaving 7 bases between. The CDR3 loop reads CASSLGQFTDTQYF. DNA for the CDR3: TGCGCCAGCAGCTTGGGACAGTTCACAGATACGCAGTATTTT.

The chain carries TRBV19 and TRBJ1-1; 7 bases are a match to TRBD1. Trimming removed 5 bases from V and 4 bases from J; junction bases left unmatched: 7. CDR1 LNHDA and CDR2 SQIVND come from the germline V gene (reference sequence). The CDR3 spans 14 residues. In DNA, the CDR3 is TGTGCCAGTAGTTTCTCTCCAGGGGGCACTGAAGCTTTCTTT. Translated, it gives CASSFSPGGTEAFF.

J is TRBJ2-2 and V is TRBV14; TRBD2 aligns across 8 bases. Germline V lookup: CDR1 SGHDN, CDR2 FVKESK. V shed 3 bases, J shed 2 bases, and the junction held 14 bases outside the gene matches. This CDR3 has 19 residues. CDR3 bases: TGTGCCAGCAGCCAGGACTATTACCGGGGGGGCCGAAACACCGGGGAGCTGTTTTTT. As protein: CASSQDYYRGGRNTGELFF. Variable domain in full (rest from reference TRBV14 and TRBJ2-2): EAGVTQFPSHSVIEKGQTVTLRCDPISGHDNLYWYRRVMGKEIKFLLHFVKESKQDESGMPNNRFLAERTGGTYSTLKVQPAELEDSGVYFCASSQDYYRGGRNTGELFFGEGSRLTVL.

V usage is TRBV11-3 and J usage is TRBJ2-3; TRBD2 is a possible D gene (7 bases). CDR3 size: 16 residues. Between the trimmed V and J ends, which lost 5 bases and 2 bases, there was a span of 17 bases. Germline-derived CDR1 and CDR2 are SGHNT and YENEEA. The chain's CDR3 is CASSRGGQRTTDTQYF. CDR3 nucleotide sequence: TGTGCCAGCAGCAGGGGGGGGCAGCGGACCACAGATACGCAGTATTTT.

This clone was seen a few times. V usage is TRBV5-4 and J usage is TRBJ2-2; the D is unclear. Germline CDR1 reads SGHNT; CDR2 reads YYREEE (reference sequence). The CDR3 covers 15 residues. Trimming cost V 3 bases and J 3 bases, with 12 bases left between them. For the CDR3, the DNA is TGTGCCAGCAGCTCCATTTCGGGTGACACCGGGGAGCTGTTTTTT. Encoded protein: CASSSISGDTGELFF.